The source of this T cell receptor (beta chain) is a study of beta chain features in type 1 diabetes. The study reverse transcribed the entire isolated RNA, so it sequenced expressed TCRB transcripts. Clones were sequenced by immunoSEQ multiplex PCR, and TCRdb holds only the in-frame ones, with some missing. The data show roughly 380,000 clones, 15% to 20% seen once. With 2 bases removed from V and 5 bases from J, the gap between germline ends came to 14 bases. The CDR3 is 14 residues long. In germline, CDR1 is GTSNPN, CDR2 SVGIG (reference sequence). The sequenced material came from naive CD4+ T cells from blood. This clonotype originated in a woman under 30 in good health. This sequence joins TRBV30 and TRBJ2-3, with D possibly being TRBD2 (5 bases). The CDR3: CAWSLGPRGDTQYF. CDR3 DNA sequence: TGTGCCTGGAGTCTAGGGCCACGGGGAGATACGCAGTATTTT.